This T cell receptor (beta chain) was recovered during a study of a mutant IDH1 vaccine in newly diagnosed glioma. Sequenced by immunoSEQ multiplex PCR; TCRdb stores in-frame clones only, minus some. The sample shows about 48,000 clones, roughly 80% of them seen only once. The time point was: week 35, safety follow-up. Doses of 300 ug of mutant IDH1 20-mer peptide were given with topical imiquimod. Eight vaccinations went to patients in weeks 1, 3, 5, 7, 11, 15, 19, 23. About this clone itself: Its specificity is not known.

The CDR3 consists of 19 residues. Trimming took 0 bases from V and 9 from J; bases not matched to a gene: 20. CDR1 is SGHDT and CDR2 is YYEEEE in the germline V gene. The sequences come from PBMCs, collected from a glioma patient whose treatment included an IDH1 peptide vaccine. This receptor was taken from a man aged 35 to 55 with glioma. The genes are TRBV5-6 and TRBJ2-3, with 9 bases aligning to TRBD2. The CDR3 DNA is TGTGCCAGCAGCTTGGATAGTAGCGGGGGCCCTCCGGCCCTGGAGACGCAGTATTTT. The encoded protein is CASSLDSSGGPPALETQYF.